One sample yielded the 3 T cell receptor beta chains listed below, sequenced in a study of cytomegalovirus exposure and HLA in healthy donors. PCR used 60 Vbeta primers and 13 Jbeta primers. Sequencing was performed with immunoSEQ multiplex PCR; in TCRdb, only in-frame clones are kept and a portion is missing. The repertoire holds roughly 200,000 clones, 65% to 90% seen once, with around 0.3% in the top ten. The sample taken for sequencing was PBMCs. The receptor source for this set is a woman aged 30 to 39 in good health and CMV-seronegative.

The V and J genes are TRBV28 and TRBJ1-2, with D possibly being TRBD1 (6 bases). Germline CDR1 MDHEN, CDR2 SYDVKM. Trimming shortened V by 10 bases and J by 6 bases, and 12 bases separated the two germline ends. The CDR3 is 11 residues long. The CDR3 loop reads CATQGLHGYTF. Here the CDR3 DNA reads TGTGCCACCCAGGGGTTACATGGCTACACCTTC.

This clone was found a few times. The chain combines TRBV10-1 with TRBJ2-1, with 11 positions matching TRBD2. Germline CDR1 and CDR2: WNHNN and SYGVQD (reference sequence). With V trimmed by 4 bases and J by 10 bases, 6 bases remained unmatched. The CDR3 is made up of 14 amino acids. The CDR3 sequence is CASSVLAGGFEQFF. The DNA of the CDR3 is TGCGCCAGCAGTGTCCTAGCGGGAGGTTTCGAGCAGTTCTTC.

The genes are TRBV7-3 and TRBJ2-3, with TRBD2 matching 11 bases. The germline V gene encodes CDR1 SGHTA and CDR2 FQGTGA. Trimming removed 4 bases from V and 6 bases from J; junction bases left unmatched: 15. The CDR3 sequence is 18 residues long. The CDR3 coding sequence is TGTGCCAGCAGCTCCACCCGTTTAGCGGGGGGGCCATCCGATACGCAGTATTTT. Translation: CASSSTRLAGGPSDTQYF.